This paragraph reports one T cell receptor beta chain. This specimen belongs to a study of blood T cell repertoires in COVID-19. Study-level information: Collection of acute and convalescent COVID-19 samples took place in the United States, Italy and Spain.

As handled by the study authors: Cell counts per sample came from amplifying reference gene primers. The data were produced by immunoSEQ multiplex PCR, yet TCRdb's version contains in-frame clones alone and is incomplete. V and J calls and clone size are given by that table; D and trimming were obtained from the DNA. The data contain roughly 250,000 clones, about 89% of them singletons. Germline V gives CDR1 SGHRS, CDR2 YFSETQ. Trimming removed 1 base from V and 5 bases from J, with 19 bases in between. CDR3 length: 17 residues. The V gene is TRBV5-1, the J gene TRBJ2-1; D is perhaps TRBD2 (6 bases). This receptor was identified in a man aged 30 to 39 with acute or convalescent COVID-19. The sequenced sample was peripheral blood. For the CDR3, the DNA is TGCGCCAGCAGCTTGTGGCCCCCCGGGAGCATGGACAATGAGCAGTTCTTC. Translating it yields CASSLWPPGSMDNEQFF.